These 16 T cell receptor beta chains share one sample of origin, sequenced in a study of blood T cell repertoires in COVID-19. Profiled with immunoSEQ multiplex PCR; TCRdb holds only in-frame clones, not every one. The data contain around 310,000 clones, roughly 90% of them seen just once; the ten biggest clones take up 3% to 4%. Sequencing was done on a sample of peripheral blood. The source of these receptors is a woman aged 45 to 65 with active or convalescent COVID-19.

For the CDR3, the DNA is TGTGCCAGCAGCCGGACTAGCGGGGACTCCTACGAGCAGTACTTC. As protein: CASSRTSGDSYEQYF. The chain couples TRBV6-2 or TRBV6-3 to TRBJ2-7; 12 bases are shared with TRBD2. The CDR3 consists of 15 residues. The germline V gene has CDR1 MNHEY and CDR2 SVGEGT. V trimming: 6 bases; J trimming: 0 bases; junction bases outside the gene matches: 3.

This sequence joins TRBV6-5 and TRBJ2-7; D is undetermined. V lost 8 bases to trimming and J lost 0 bases, with 17 bases between them. This CDR3 has 15 residues. CDR1 is MNHEY and CDR2 is SVGAGI in the germline V gene. The CDR3 nucleotides read TGTGCCAGCGGCCGAGACTGGTCAAGCTCCTACGAGCAGTACTTC. Translating gives CASGRDWSSSYEQYF.

Notes on this clone: Other DNA sequences from this sample encode an identical CDR3 as well. This chain links TRBV7-2 with TRBJ1-5; maybe TRBD1 (5 bases). The CDR3 extends over 15 amino acids. Germline-derived CDR1 and CDR2 are SGHTA and FQGNSA. V was pared by 1 base and J by 1 base, with 8 bases between. CDR3 bases: TGTGCCAGCAGCTTAGAAGGGGCGAGCAATCAGCCCCAGCATTTT. Its translation is CASSLEGASNQPQHF.

The chain has TRBV2 and TRBJ2-1; 11 positions agree with TRBD2. V trimming: 6 bases; J trimming: 7 bases; junction bases outside the gene matches: 8. CDR3 length equals 15 residues. The germline V gene encodes CDR1 SNHLY and CDR2 FYNNEI. This chain's CDR3 is CASRSSGGTTNEQFF. CDR3 in DNA: TGTGCCAGCAGGTCTAGCGGGGGGACTACAAATGAGCAGTTCTTC.

The chain uses TRBV30 and TRBJ1-5, with D maybe TRBD1 (5 bases). Germline V gives CDR1 GTSNPN, CDR2 SVGIG (reference sequence). There are 14 residues in the CDR3. V lost 1 base and J 5 bases, leaving 12 bases between the germline ends. CDR3 sequence: CAWSAAGFDQPQHF. The CDR3 DNA reads as TGTGCCTGGAGTGCGGCAGGGTTTGATCAGCCCCAGCATTTT.

The V and J genes are TRBV4-1 and TRBJ2-3; the D gene is possibly TRBD2 (7 bases). Trimming pared 4 bases from V and 6 bases from J, leaving 32 bases between. Per germline, CDR1 MGHRA and CDR2 YSYEKL. The length of the CDR3 is 20 residues. CDR3 coding DNA: TGCGCCAGCAGCCCTCTCCGGGGGACACCGGGGGGTTTTAGTGGTGATACGCAGTATTTT. Translated, it gives CASSPLRGTPGGFSGDTQYF.

V gene TRBV3-1 (or the pseudogene TRBV3-2) combines with J gene TRBJ2-3; TRBD2 matches at 8 bases. The junction had 5 bases not matched to a gene; V was cut back by 6 bases and J by 0 bases. CDR3 size: 15 residues. Germline loops: CDR1 LGHDT, CDR2 YNNKEL (reference sequence). DNA for the CDR3: TGTGCCAGCAGACTAAGCGGGGGAAGCACAGATACGCAGTATTTT. It codes for CASRLSGGSTDTQYF.

The CDR3, as DNA: TGTGCCAGCAGCCATAACAGGGAGAGGGGCTACACCTTC. Translating it yields CASSHNRERGYTF. The chain has TRBV14 and TRBJ1-2; possibly TRBD1 for D (6 bases). The CDR3 contains 13 residues. The germline V gene encodes CDR1 SGHDN and CDR2 FVKESK. Between the trimmed V and J ends, which lost 3 bases and 8 bases, there was a span of 13 bases.

To note about this clone: The sample carries other DNA sequences with the same CDR3. This rearrangement joins TRBV11-2 to TRBJ2-2; maybe TRBD2 (6 bases). The CDR3 runs to 15 residues. Germline lookup yields CDR1 SGHAT and CDR2 FQNNGV. The V and J ends lost 1 base and 4 bases respectively, with 10 bases between them. The CDR3 sequence: CASSLAGGRTGELFF. The DNA of the CDR3 is TGTGCCAGCAGCTTAGCCGGGGGACGCACCGGGGAGCTGTTTTTT.

This chain joins TRBV24-1 and TRBJ1-2; D unresolved. The CDR3 covers 14 residues. Trimming left V 2 bases short and J 1 base short, with 7 bases between. Germline CDR1 reads KGHDR; CDR2 reads SFDVKD. CDR3 sequence: CATSDSSLNYGYTF. As DNA, the CDR3 is TGTGCCACCAGTGATTCGAGTCTTAACTATGGCTACACCTTC.

This clone has only one observation. The chain combines TRBV4-2 with TRBJ1-4; TRBD1 agrees at 8 bases. This CDR3 contains 16 residues. Germline CDR1 LGHNA, CDR2 YNFKEQ. V gave up 1 base and J gave up 8 bases; unmatched junction bases: 9. CDR3 nucleotides: TGTGCCAGCAGCCAAGGGGGCAGGGGGCGAGGGGAAAAACTGTTTTTT. The encoded protein is CASSQGGRGRGEKLFF.

The chain links TRBV19 to TRBJ2-1; a possible D gene is TRBD1 (8 bases). The germline V gene encodes CDR1 LNHDA and CDR2 SQIVND (reference sequence). This CDR3 is 14 amino acids long. The germline V and J ends were trimmed by 2 bases and 11 bases, with 16 bases remaining between them. CDR3 in DNA: TGTGCCAGTAGTATAACAGGACAGGGAGGGCAGCAGTTCTTC. Protein product: CASSITGQGGQQFF.

This clone has only one observation. The chain's CDR3 is CASEGGRNTEAFF. CDR3 DNA sequence: TGTGCCAGCGAGGGTGGCAGGAACACTGAAGCTTTCTTT. J is TRBJ1-1 and V is TRBV6-5, with D unresolved. Germline V gives CDR1 MNHEY, CDR2 SVGAGI. This CDR3 comprises 13 residues. The V gene lost 8 bases and the J gene lost 1 base, with 11 bases spanning the gap.

Only one count was recorded for this clone. The chain couples TRBV2 to TRBJ2-3; 8 nucleotides agree with TRBD2. Germline CDR1 and CDR2: SNHLY and FYNNEI. This CDR3 has 14 residues. V trimming: 4 bases; J trimming: 2 bases; junction bases outside the gene matches: 2. The DNA for the CDR3 is TGTGCCAGCAGTGCGGGAGGGTACACAGATACGCAGTATTTT. Residues: CASSAGGYTDTQYF.

This clone was picked up a small number of times. The gene calls are TRBV10-3 and TRBJ2-7; 10 bases line up with TRBD1. CDR3 length: 14 amino acids. With V trimmed by 6 bases and J by 3 bases, 5 bases remained unmatched. Germline assignment: CDR1 ENHRY and CDR2 SYGVKD. The CDR3 is CAISGTGVNYEQYF. The CDR3 nucleotides read TGTGCCATCAGCGGGACAGGGGTTAACTACGAGCAGTACTTC.

J is TRBJ1-1 and V is TRBV18, with 8 positions matching TRBD1. The germline V gene encodes CDR1 KGHSH and CDR2 LQKENI. The V and J ends lost 1 base and 4 bases, in that order; junction bases with no gene match: 14. This CDR3 has 18 residues. Written as DNA, the CDR3 is TGTGCCAGCTCACCACGGTCCGGACAGGGTTTCTGGGTCACTGAAGCTTTCTTT. It specifies CASSPRSGQGFWVTEAFF.